A selection of T cell receptor beta chains follows, all from one sample in a study of identical twins. Using its own MiXCR run on the 5' RACE reads, TCRdb lists one record per CDR3 protein. The sample shows about 690,000 distinct CDR3 sequences, around 20% of them seen only once. The same sample was also used in a study of T cells expressing NK-cell markers.

Sequencing used PBMCs. All receptors come from a woman under 30 in good health. Each CDR3 is given with its conserved first and last residue. The D gene is left open where the match is weak. Size tells how often a clone was seen (once, few, many) or the class of an expanded clone, and some rows leave it out.

v_gene	j_gene	abundance	d_gene	CDR3nt	CDR3aa
TRBV5-1	TRBJ2-3	-	-	TGCGCCAGCAGGGCAATATACCCCCAGATAGGGGCGAGCACAGATACGCAGTATTTT	CASRAIYPQIGASTDTQYF
TRBV29-1	TRBJ1-2	-	TRBD1	TGCAGCGTGCTCCGGGACAGCCCTGGAGGGGATGGCTACACCTTC	CSVLRDSPGGDGYTF
TRBV5-1	TRBJ1-1	few	-	TGCGCCAGCAGCGGCAGGGCTGACACTGAAGCTTTCTTT	CASSGRADTEAFF
TRBV5-1	TRBJ2-1	-	-	TGCGCCAGCAGTTCGGACCCTCGTGGGAATGAGCAGTTCTTC	CASSSDPRGNEQFF
TRBV24-1	TRBJ2-7	few	TRBD1	TGTGCCACCAGTGATTTATCCGGGACAGGGCCCGGGCAGTACTTC	CATSDLSGTGPGQYF
TRBV10-3	TRBJ2-3	once	-	TGTGCCATCAGTGGATCAAGGGATAACTACCCGCGCACAGATACGCAGTATTTT	CAISGSRDNYPRTDTQYF
TRBV5-1	TRBJ2-7	-	-	TGCGCCAGCAGCTTGGAACCCGGGACTGGCTACGAGCAGTACTTC	CASSLEPGTGYEQYF
TRBV7-9	TRBJ2-7	-	-	TGTGCCAGCAGCCGCGGTCAAGGGGATAGCTCCTACGAGCAGTACTTC	CASSRGQGDSSYEQYF
TRBV28	TRBJ2-7	-	TRBD1	TGTGCCAGCATCTCCCCCCGGACAGGGCGCGACGAGCAGTACTTC	CASISPRTGRDEQYF
TRBV10-3	TRBJ2-7	-	-	TGTGCCATCAGTGAAACGGTGGAGGTCCACGAGCAGTACTTC	CAISETVEVHEQYF
TRBV4-3	TRBJ2-3	once	-	TGCGCCAGCAGCCAGAACGAAGCGGCAGATACGCAGTATTTT	CASSQNEAADTQYF
TRBV5-1	TRBJ2-1	many	-	TGCGCCAGCAGCTTGGACAGGAATGAGCAGTTCTTC	CASSLDRNEQFF
TRBV18	TRBJ1-4	-	-	TGTGCCAGCTCCCGATCCCTAAGGGATGAAAAACTGTTTTTT	CASSRSLRDEKLFF
TRBV7-9	TRBJ1-1	-	-	TGTGCCAGCTCTTGGCACGACACTGAAGCTTTCTTT	CASSWHDTEAFF